This T cell receptor beta chain was recorded in a study of blood T cell repertoires in COVID-19. Germline CDR1 reads MGHRA; CDR2 reads YSYEKL. The length of the CDR3 is 14 residues. Trimming removed 5 bases from V and 5 bases from J, with 12 bases in between. Some clones are missing from TCRdb's copy, which holds only in-frame ones; the method was immunoSEQ multiplex PCR. Of tens of thousands of clones detected, under 85% appear once; the ten largest clones hold about 2%. This clone has just a few counts. V gene TRBV4-1 combines with J gene TRBJ2-2, with a tentative D call TRBD1 (6 bases). The receptor comes from an older woman with acute or convalescent COVID-19. Specimen: peripheral blood. In nucleotides, the CDR3 is TGCGCCAGCAGCACCGGGACACCGACCGGGGAGCTGTTTTTT. This gives the protein CASSTGTPTGELFF.